This paragraph covers one T cell receptor (beta chain) sequence. This CDR3 spans 15 amino acids. Germline assignment: CDR1 SGHRS and CDR2 YFSETQ. The data originate from a study of monozygotic twins with inflammatory bowel disease. UMIs containing a 6-nucleotide sample barcode were added via template switching. TCRdb re-called the 5' RACE reads; every CDR3 protein appears as one record, without DNA. The ten most abundant clones cover 2.4% of a sample with over 150,000 distinct CDR3 sequences. The sample comprised blood. The TCR comes from a human donor with ulcerative colitis or Crohn's disease, or a healthy co-twin of an affected twin (not recorded which). This chain links TRBV5-1 with TRBJ2-1; the D gene TCRdb calls, TRBD1, cannot be checked with no DNA. The CDR3 sequence is CASSPGQGNSNEQFF.